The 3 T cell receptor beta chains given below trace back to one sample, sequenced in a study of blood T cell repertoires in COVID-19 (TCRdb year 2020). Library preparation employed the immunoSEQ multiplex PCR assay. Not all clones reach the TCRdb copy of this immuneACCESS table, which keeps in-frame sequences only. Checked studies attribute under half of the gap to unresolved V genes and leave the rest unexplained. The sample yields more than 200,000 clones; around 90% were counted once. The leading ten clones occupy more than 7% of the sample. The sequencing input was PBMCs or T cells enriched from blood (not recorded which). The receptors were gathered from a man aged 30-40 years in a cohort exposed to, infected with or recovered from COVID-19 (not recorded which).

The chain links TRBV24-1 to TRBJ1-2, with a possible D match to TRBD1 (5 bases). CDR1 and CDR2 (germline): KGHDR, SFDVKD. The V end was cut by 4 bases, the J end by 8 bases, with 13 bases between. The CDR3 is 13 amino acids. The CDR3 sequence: CATSDPGRGGYTF. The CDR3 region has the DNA TGTGCCACCAGTGACCCAGGGCGGGGAGGCTACACCTTC.

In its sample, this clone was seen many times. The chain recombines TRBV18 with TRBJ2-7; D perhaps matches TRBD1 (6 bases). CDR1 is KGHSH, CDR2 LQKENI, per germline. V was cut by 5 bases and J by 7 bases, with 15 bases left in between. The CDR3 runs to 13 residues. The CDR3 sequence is CASSSYQGSEQYF. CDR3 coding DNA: TGTGCCAGCTCATCGTATCAGGGGTCTGAGCAGTACTTC.

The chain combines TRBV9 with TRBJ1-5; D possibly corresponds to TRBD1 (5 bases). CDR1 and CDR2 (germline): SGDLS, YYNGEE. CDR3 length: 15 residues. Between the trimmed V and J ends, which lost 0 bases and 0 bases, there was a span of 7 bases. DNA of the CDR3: TGTGCCAGCAGCGTAGAGGGGAATAGCAATCAGCCCCAGCATTTT. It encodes CASSVEGNSNQPQHF.